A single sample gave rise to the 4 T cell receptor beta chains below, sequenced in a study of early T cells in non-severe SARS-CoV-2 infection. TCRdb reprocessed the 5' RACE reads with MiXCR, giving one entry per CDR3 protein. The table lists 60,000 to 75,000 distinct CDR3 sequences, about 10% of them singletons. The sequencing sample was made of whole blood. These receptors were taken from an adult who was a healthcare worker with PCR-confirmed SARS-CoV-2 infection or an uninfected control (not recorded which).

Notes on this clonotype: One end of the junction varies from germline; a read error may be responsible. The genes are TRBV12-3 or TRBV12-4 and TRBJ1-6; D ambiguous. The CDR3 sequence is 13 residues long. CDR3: CASSPLPGSSLHF. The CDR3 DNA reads TGTGCCAGCAGCCCTTTACCGGGTTCATCCCTCCACTTT.

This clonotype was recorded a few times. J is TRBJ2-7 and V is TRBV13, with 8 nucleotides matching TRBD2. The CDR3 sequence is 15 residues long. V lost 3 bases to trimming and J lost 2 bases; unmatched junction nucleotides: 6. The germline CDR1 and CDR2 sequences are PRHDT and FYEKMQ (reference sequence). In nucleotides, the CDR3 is TGTGCCAGCAGCTTCAGATCTAGCGGGCCCTACGAGCAGTACTTC. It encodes CASSFRSSGPYEQYF.

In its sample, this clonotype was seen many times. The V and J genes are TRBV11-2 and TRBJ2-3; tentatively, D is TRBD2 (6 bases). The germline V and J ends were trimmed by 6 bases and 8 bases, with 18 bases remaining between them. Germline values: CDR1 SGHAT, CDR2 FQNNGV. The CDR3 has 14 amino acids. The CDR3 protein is CASSGTRGGGTQYF. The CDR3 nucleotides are TGTGCCAGCAGTGGGACTCGGGGAGGTGGTACGCAGTATTTT.

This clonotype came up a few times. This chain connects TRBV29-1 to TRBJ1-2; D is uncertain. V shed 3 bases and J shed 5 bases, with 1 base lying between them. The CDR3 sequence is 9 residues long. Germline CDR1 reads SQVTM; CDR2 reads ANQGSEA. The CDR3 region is CSVEYGYTF. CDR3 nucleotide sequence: TGCAGCGTTGAGTATGGCTACACCTTC.